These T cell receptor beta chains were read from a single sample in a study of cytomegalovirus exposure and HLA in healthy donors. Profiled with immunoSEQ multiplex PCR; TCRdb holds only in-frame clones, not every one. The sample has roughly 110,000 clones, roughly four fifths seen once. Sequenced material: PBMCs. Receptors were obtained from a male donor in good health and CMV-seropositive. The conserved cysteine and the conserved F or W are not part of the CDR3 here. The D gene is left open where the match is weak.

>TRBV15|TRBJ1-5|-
ATSRDFAQSSNQPQH
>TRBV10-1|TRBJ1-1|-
ASSEFYRGSAF
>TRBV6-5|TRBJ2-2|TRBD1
ASSRQGANTGELF
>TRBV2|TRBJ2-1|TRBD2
ASSSGGSYNEQF
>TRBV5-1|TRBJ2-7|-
ASSLDGRGSYEQY
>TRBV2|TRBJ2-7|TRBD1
ASRVDRGISYEQY
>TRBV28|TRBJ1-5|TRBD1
ASSLLIYGTAGSNQPQH
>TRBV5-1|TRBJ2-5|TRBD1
ASSWDRAETQY
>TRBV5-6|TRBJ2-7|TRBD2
ASLGRGVAYEQY
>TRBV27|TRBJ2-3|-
ASSLSQGASTDTQY
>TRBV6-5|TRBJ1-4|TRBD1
ASSPPGQGYGKLF
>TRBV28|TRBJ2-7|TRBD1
ASSQQQGAAYEQY
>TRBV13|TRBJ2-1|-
ASSLEQGPNEQF
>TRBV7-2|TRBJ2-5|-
ASSLARLQETQY
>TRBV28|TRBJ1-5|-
ASIQSVRAGFQPQH
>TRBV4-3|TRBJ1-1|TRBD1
ASSPGQGGGTEAF
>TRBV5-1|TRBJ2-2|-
ASSPPGELF
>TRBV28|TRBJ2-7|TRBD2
ASKMVAGAYEQY
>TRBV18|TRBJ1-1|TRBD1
ASSGGQGGEAF
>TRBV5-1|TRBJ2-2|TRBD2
ASSLGGRRAGRGTGELF
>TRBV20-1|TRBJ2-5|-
SALRSGDEY
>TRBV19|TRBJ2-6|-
ASSKGAGANVLT